This TCR beta chain derives from a study of T-cell memory formation after mild COVID-19. Study summary: Largely, the TCR clusters proved donor specific.

Trimming took off 3 bases at V and 2 bases at J, with 11 bases between the two ends. The CDR3 loop spans 15 amino acids. CDR1 SGHAT and CDR2 FQNNGV come from the germline V gene. Study-level findings and limits: Pre-infection memory held some responding clones, suggesting pre-existing cross-reactive T cells responded. Contracting clones from day 15 to 85 showed balanced CD4/CD8; later expanders favored CD4+.

Researchers used 5'RACE with constant-segment primers to make TCR alpha and TCR beta cDNA libraries that carry sample barcodes and UMIs. One entry per CDR3 protein results from TCRdb running MiXCR on the 5' RACE reads. Among around 430,000 distinct CDR3 sequences, 16% were seen once, and the ten largest hold approximately 21%. Regarding this clonotype: The antigen remains undetermined.

The gene calls are TRBV11-2 and TRBJ2-1; unclear D gene. Sample: PBMCs or a T cell subset sorted from them (not recorded which). The source is a man aged 18 to 29 who had mild COVID-19 (a few samples of this study predate the infection). Cell type and time point are not known. In nucleotides, the CDR3 is TGTGCCAGCAGCTTTGATCGCGGAGCCTACAATGAGCAGTTCTTC. It specifies CASSFDRGAYNEQFF.